One and the same sample provided the 25 T cell receptor beta chains below, sequenced in a study of cytomegalovirus exposure and HLA in healthy donors. This table comes from immunoSEQ multiplex PCR, and its TCRdb copy is limited to in-frame clones, with some not included. The sample has about 180,000 clones; 85% are singletons. Sequencing was done on a sample of PBMCs. These receptors originate from a man younger than 30 in good health and CMV-seropositive.

The chain couples TRBV5-6 to TRBJ1-2; TRBD1 agrees at 9 bases. Germline V gives CDR1 SGHDT, CDR2 YYEEEE. CDR3 length equals 18 residues. V shed 0 bases, J shed 6 bases, and the junction held 15 bases outside the gene matches. CDR3 DNA: TGTGCCAGCAGCTTGGCGGTGACAGGGGGAACTGTAGAAGATGGCTACACCTTC. Its translation: CASSLAVTGGTVEDGYTF.

The chain uses TRBV19 and TRBJ1-5; D is unclear. CDR1 and CDR2 from the germline V gene are LNHDA and SQIVND (reference sequence). The CDR3 loop spans 13 amino acids. Trimming cost V 4 bases and J 3 bases, with 7 bases left between them. CDR3 region: CASSTTLNQPQHF. The DNA of the CDR3 is TGTGCCAGTAGTACGACACTCAATCAGCCCCAGCATTTT.

The CDR3 region is CASALADANTGELFF. The CDR3, as DNA: TGTGCCAGTGCCCTAGCGGACGCGAACACCGGGGAGCTGTTTTTT. The chain combines TRBV19 with TRBJ2-2; 7 bases are shared with TRBD2. J gave up 0 bases and V 8 bases, and 6 bases lay outside the gene matches. Germline V gene data show CDR1 as LNHDA and CDR2 as SQIVND (reference sequence). The CDR3 is 15 amino acids.

The rearrangement links TRBV5-4 to TRBJ1-2; D may be TRBD1 (5 bases). Germline-derived CDR1 and CDR2 are SGHNT and YYREEE (reference sequence). The V end lost 0 bases, the J end lost 8 bases, and 17 bases lay between the germline ends. The CDR3 has 15 residues. This CDR3 is CASSLASQGGDGYTF. DNA of the CDR3: TGTGCCAGCAGCTTGGCCAGCCAGGGAGGGGACGGCTACACCTTC.

The chain couples TRBV18 to TRBJ2-7; no reliable D call. V gave up 3 bases and J gave up 7 bases, with 10 bases separating them. The CDR3 has 12 residues. Germline V gene lookup returns CDR1 KGHSH and CDR2 LQKENI. CDR3 coding DNA: TGTGCCAGCTCACCGAAGCGTCCGGAGCAGTACTTC. It codes for CASSPKRPEQYF.

The chain carries TRBV2 and TRBJ2-3; maybe TRBD2 (6 bases). Germline V gene data show CDR1 as SNHLY and CDR2 as FYNNEI. V lost 4 bases and J lost 4, with 9 bases in between. This CDR3 contains 13 residues. As DNA, the CDR3 is TGTGCCAGCAGTGCCGGGGGAGCAGATACGCAGTATTTT. Its translation: CASSAGGADTQYF.

The CDR3 sequence is CASSLGDRAAFYGYTF. In DNA form, the CDR3 reads TGTGCCAGCAGCTTAGGGGACAGGGCCGCGTTTTATGGCTACACCTTC. The chain combines TRBV7-8 with TRBJ1-2; 9 bases align to TRBD1. The CDR3 has 16 residues. Per germline, CDR1 SGHVS and CDR2 FQNEAQ. V lost 1 base, J lost 5 bases, and 8 bases stayed unmatched.

V is TRBV7-3 and J is TRBJ2-3; D is perhaps TRBD2 (5 bases). CDR1 and CDR2 from the germline V gene are SGHTA and FQGTGA. Trimming stripped 5 bases from V and 5 bases from J, with 8 bases between. This CDR3 comprises 12 residues. The CDR3 region has the DNA TGTGCCAGCAGCGACCGGGGAGATACGCAGTATTTT. As protein: CASSDRGDTQYF.

As DNA, the CDR3 is TGTGCCAGCAGGGGACAGGGGGCAAGTGGGCAGCCCCAGCATTTT. It encodes CASRGQGASGQPQHF. The V gene is TRBV28, the J gene TRBJ1-5, with 12 bases aligning to TRBD1. CDR1 and CDR2 (germline): MDHEN, SYDVKM. The J segment lost 7 bases and the V segment lost 6 bases, leaving 7 bases of the junction unmatched. The CDR3 length is 15 residues.

A few counts support this clone. This chain links TRBV13 with TRBJ1-2; perhaps TRBD1 as D (5 bases). This CDR3 region has 13 residues. V was trimmed by 5 bases and J by 4 bases, leaving 11 bases between them. The V gene's germline CDR1 is PRHDT and CDR2 FYEKMQ (reference sequence). CDR3 nucleotides: TGTGCCAGCAGCCTCAGGGTTGTCTATGGCTACACCTTC. This encodes CASSLRVVYGYTF. Drawing the rest from reference TRBV13 and TRBJ1-2, the complete variable domain is AAGVIQSPRHLIKEKRETATLKCYPIPRHDTVYWYQQGPGQDPQFLISFYEKMQSDKGSIPDRFSAQQFSDYHSELNMSSLELGDSALYFCASSLRVVYGYTFGSGTRLTVV.

The rearrangement joins TRBV11-2 to TRBJ2-7, with TRBD2 matching over 8 bases. The germline gives CDR1 SGHAT, CDR2 FQNNGV. This CDR3 region has 17 residues. The trim removed 1 base at V and 0 bases at J, leaving 8 bases unmatched. The CDR3 DNA reads as TGTGCCAGCAGCTTAGGGGCTAGCGGGCTTACCTCCTACGAGCAGTACTTC. It yields the protein CASSLGASGLTSYEQYF.

V usage is TRBV5-4 and J usage is TRBJ2-2; 7 bases are a match to TRBD2. The germline V gene has CDR1 SGHNT and CDR2 YYREEE (reference sequence). Trimming cost V 1 base and J 5 bases; bases outside gene matches: 8. This CDR3 is 16 amino acids long. The CDR3 reads CASSLRPGRETGELFF. As DNA, the CDR3 is TGTGCCAGCAGCTTGCGGCCAGGGAGGGAGACCGGGGAGCTGTTTTTT. Looking up the rest from reference TRBV5-4 and TRBJ2-2 gives the full variable domain: ETGVTQSPTHLIKTRGQQVTLRCSSQSGHNTVSWYQQALGQGPQFIFQYYREEENGRGNFPPRFSGLQFPNYSSELNVNALELDDSALYLCASSLRPGRETGELFFGEGSRLTVL.

This clone was seen only once. The chain has TRBV28 and TRBJ1-4; 8 positions agree with TRBD1. V gave up 8 bases and J gave up 8 bases; unmatched junction bases: 16. The germline gives CDR1 MDHEN, CDR2 SYDVKM. The CDR3 spans 16 residues. The CDR3, as DNA: TGTGCCAGCGCCTCTCAGGGGGCTTCGAGTTTGGAAAAACTGTTTTTT. It yields the protein CASASQGASSLEKLFF. Full variable domain (remainder filled in from reference TRBV28 and TRBJ1-4): DVKVTQSSRYLVKRTGEKVFLECVQDMDHENMFWYRQDPGLGLRLIYFSYDVKMKEKGDIPEGYSVSREKKERFSLILESASTNQTSMYLCASASQGASSLEKLFFGSGTQLSVL.

The rearrangement uses TRBV29-1 and TRBJ2-3, with TRBD1 matching over 7 bases. Germline V gene data show CDR1 as SQVTM and CDR2 as ANQGSEA. The CDR3 has 12 residues. V trimming: 4 bases; J trimming: 4 bases; junction bases outside the gene matches: 2. In DNA, the CDR3 is TGCAGCGTTGGAGGGGGCCCAGATACGCAGTATTTT. Protein sequence: CSVGGGPDTQYF.

This clone was counted a single time. V usage is TRBV6-1 and J usage is TRBJ1-1; D perhaps matches TRBD1 (6 bases). V was cut by 7 bases and J by 7 bases, with 16 bases left in between. CDR1 is MNHNS and CDR2 is SASEGT in the germline V gene. This CDR3 has 13 amino acids. CDR3 loop: CASTDRILGEAFF. The CDR3 DNA reads as TGTGCCAGCACCGACAGGATACTCGGTGAAGCTTTCTTT.

V is TRBV9 and J is TRBJ2-7, with 8 positions matching TRBD1. Germline CDR1 SGDLS, CDR2 YYNGEE. The V and J ends lost 3 bases and 2 bases, in that order; junction bases with no gene match: 4. This CDR3 is built from 14 residues. The DNA for the CDR3 is TGTGCCAGCAGCGGACAGGGGAACCCCTACGAGCAGTACTTC. This translates into CASSGQGNPYEQYF.

This clone has just a few counts. The CDR3 sequence: CASTRQGVGTEAFF. The CDR3 bases are TGTGCCAGCACTCGACAGGGTGTAGGCACTGAAGCTTTCTTT. V is TRBV6-1 and J is TRBJ1-1, with 7 bases lining up with TRBD1. V shed 7 bases and J 4 bases; nucleotides not matched to a gene: 9. CDR3 length: 14 residues. The V gene's germline CDR1 is MNHNS and CDR2 SASEGT.

The rearrangement links TRBV28 to TRBJ1-5, with a weak D call TRBD1 (5 bases). The CDR3 spans 15 residues. Germline V gene data show CDR1 as MDHEN and CDR2 as SYDVKM. V lost 7 bases to trimming and J lost 2 bases, with 15 bases between them. CDR3 sequence: CASNPVGVGNQPQHF. DNA for the CDR3: TGTGCCAGCAATCCTGTAGGGGTAGGCAATCAGCCCCAGCATTTT.

J is TRBJ2-5 and V is TRBV11-2, with 9 bases lining up with TRBD1. The CDR3 has 14 amino acids. Trimming cost V 1 base and J 3 bases; bases outside gene matches: 0. CDR1 SGHAT and CDR2 FQNNGV come from the germline V gene. The DNA of the CDR3 is TGTGCCAGCAGCTTAGGGGACAGGGAAGAGACCCAGTACTTC. Its translation is CASSLGDREETQYF.

The chain is built from TRBV30 and TRBJ1-3; D unclear. Germline V gene data show CDR1 as GTSNPN and CDR2 as SVGIG (reference sequence). The CDR3 is 13 residues long. V was pared by 5 bases and J by 1 base, with 9 bases between. In nucleotides, the CDR3 is TGTGCCTGGGCCCGGGGATCTGGAAACACCATATATTTT. It translates to CAWARGSGNTIYF.

This sequence joins TRBV9 and TRBJ1-3; possible D gene TRBD1, 5 bases. Germline V lookup: CDR1 SGDLS, CDR2 YYNGEE. The CDR3 runs 16 residues. The V end lost 4 bases, the J end lost 4 bases, and 18 bases lay between the germline ends. The CDR3, as DNA: TGTGCCAGCAGCCCCGGGGGGACCTCTCGCGGAAACACCATATATTTT. Protein sequence: CASSPGGTSRGNTIYF.

J is TRBJ1-1 and V is TRBV7-8, with 9 nucleotides matching TRBD1. The germline CDR1 and CDR2 sequences are SGHVS and FQNEAQ. There are 19 residues in the CDR3. V was clipped by 1 base and J by 1 base; unmatched bases: 13. CDR3 nucleotide sequence: TGTGCCAGCAGCTTAGTAGAGTGGGGGACAGGGCTACCGAACACTGAAGCTTTCTTT. It is translated as CASSLVEWGTGLPNTEAFF.

This clone was observed a single time. This chain joins TRBV10-3 and TRBJ2-7, with D tentatively TRBD2 (7 bases). The CDR3 sequence is 17 residues long. Germline assignment: CDR1 ENHRY and CDR2 SYGVKD. V lost 6 bases and J lost 0, with 21 bases in between. The CDR3 spells CAISPGGGAQSSYEQYF. CDR3 DNA: TGTGCCATCAGCCCAGGTGGGGGGGCCCAAAGCTCCTACGAGCAGTACTTC.

The chain has TRBV19 and TRBJ2-1, with D perhaps matching TRBD1 (7 bases). The germline V gene encodes CDR1 LNHDA and CDR2 SQIVND (reference sequence). The V and J ends lost 11 bases and 7 bases respectively, with 18 bases between them. There are 13 residues in the CDR3. CDR3 bases: TGTGCCTCCTCGGGGCAGGGGGGAAATGAGCAGTTCTTC. Its protein is CASSGQGGNEQFF.

The chain has TRBV19 and TRBJ2-1, with a weak D call TRBD2 (5 bases). Trimming removed 4 bases from V and 7 bases from J, with 8 bases in between. Per germline, CDR1 LNHDA and CDR2 SQIVND (reference sequence). The length of the CDR3 is 12 residues. CDR3 sequence: CASSNGRNEQFF. CDR3 DNA sequence: TGTGCCAGTAGTAATGGGAGAAATGAGCAGTTCTTC. Combining the CDR3 with reference TRBV19 and TRBJ2-1 gives the whole variable domain DGGITQSPKYLFRKEGQNVTLSCEQNLNHDAMYWYRQDPGQGLRLIYYSQIVNDFQKGDIAEGYSVSREKKESFPLTVTSAQKNPTAFYLCASSNGRNEQFFGPGTRLTVL.